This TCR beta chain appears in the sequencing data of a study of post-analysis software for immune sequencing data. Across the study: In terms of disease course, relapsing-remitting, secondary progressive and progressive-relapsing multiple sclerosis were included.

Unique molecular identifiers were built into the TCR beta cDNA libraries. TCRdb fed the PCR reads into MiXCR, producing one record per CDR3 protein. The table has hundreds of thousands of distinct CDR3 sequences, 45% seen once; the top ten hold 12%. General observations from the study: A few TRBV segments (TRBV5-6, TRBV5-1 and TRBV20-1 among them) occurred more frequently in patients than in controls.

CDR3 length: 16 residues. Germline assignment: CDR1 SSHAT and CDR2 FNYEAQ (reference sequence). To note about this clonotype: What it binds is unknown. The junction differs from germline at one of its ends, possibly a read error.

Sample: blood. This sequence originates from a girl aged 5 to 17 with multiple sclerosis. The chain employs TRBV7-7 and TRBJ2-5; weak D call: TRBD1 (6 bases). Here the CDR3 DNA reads TGTGCTAGCAGCGAATTAATCACAGGGAGCCAAGAGACCCAGTACTTC. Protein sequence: CASSELITGSQETQYF. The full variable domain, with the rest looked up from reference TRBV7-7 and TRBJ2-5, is GAGVSQSPRYKVTKRGQDVTLRCDPISSHATLYWYQQALGQGPEFLTYFNYEAQPDKSGLPSDRFSAERPEGSISTLTIQRTEQRDSAMYRCASSELITGSQETQYFGPGTRLLVL.